This T cell receptor beta chain was identified during a study of vaccination and CD4 T cells after COVID-19. Germline V gives CDR1 MNHEY, CDR2 SMNVEV (reference sequence). The CDR3 has 15 residues. Sequenced with the Oncomine TCR Beta short-read assay was DNA taken from cultured CD4+ T cells. TCRdb used MiXCR to reprocess the PCR reads, holding one entry per CDR3 protein. The sample includes just under 20,000 distinct CDR3 sequences, approximately 26% of them seen just once. About this clonotype itself: Its antigen remains unknown. Its ends do not fully match the called genes, so a read error is possible.

Treatment here: roughly 11-day PBMC culture with coronavirus spike peptide pools or control peptides (ViraFEST assay). V and J are TRBV27 and TRBJ1-1; 7 positions agree with TRBD1. The origin of this receptor is a human donor with COVID-19. The specimen was cultured CD4+ T cells from blood. The CDR3 spells CANSDGDSGDTEAFF. In nucleotides, the CDR3 is TGTGCCAACAGTGACGGGGACAGTGGGGACACTGAAGCTTTCTTT.